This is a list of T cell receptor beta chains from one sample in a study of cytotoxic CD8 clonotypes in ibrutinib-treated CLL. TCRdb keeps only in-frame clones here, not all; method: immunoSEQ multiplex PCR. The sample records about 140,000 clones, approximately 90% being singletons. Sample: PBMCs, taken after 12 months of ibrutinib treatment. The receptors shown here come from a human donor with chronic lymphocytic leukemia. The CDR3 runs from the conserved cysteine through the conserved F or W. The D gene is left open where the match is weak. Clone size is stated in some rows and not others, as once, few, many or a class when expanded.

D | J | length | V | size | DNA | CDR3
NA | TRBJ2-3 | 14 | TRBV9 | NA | TGTGCCAGCAGCGTGGGACCGAGCGAAGATACGCAGTATTTT | CASSVGPSEDTQYF
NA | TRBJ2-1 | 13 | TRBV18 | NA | TGTGCCAGCTCACAATCCAGGTTGAATGAGCAGTTCTTC | CASSQSRLNEQFF
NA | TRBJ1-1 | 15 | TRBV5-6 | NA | TGTGCCAGCAGCTTGGTGTCGGCCTTGAACACTGAAGCTTTCTTT | CASSLVSALNTEAFF
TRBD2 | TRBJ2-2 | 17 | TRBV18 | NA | TGTGCCAGCTCACCGGCGGGGAGCGGGAGCGGGACCGGGGAGCTGTTTTTT | CASSPAGSGSGTGELFF
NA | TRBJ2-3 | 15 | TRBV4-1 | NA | TGCGCCAGCAGCCTCGGGTGGGGAACCACAGATACGCAGTATTTT | CASSLGWGTTDTQYF
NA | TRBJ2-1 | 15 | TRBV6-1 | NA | TGTGCCAGCAGTGAATGGGGGGGGCTCTACAATGAGCAGTTCTTC | CASSEWGGLYNEQFF
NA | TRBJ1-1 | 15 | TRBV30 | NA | TGTGCCTGGAAATCCCAAAATACAGGGTACCATGAAGCTTTCTTT | CAWKSQNTGYHEAFF
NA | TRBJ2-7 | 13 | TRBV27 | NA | TGTGCCAGCAGTTTTCAACAGGGTTCCGAGCAGTACTTC | CASSFQQGSEQYF
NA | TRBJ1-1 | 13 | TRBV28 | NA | TGTGCCAGCAGTTTATTGGACGTAAATGAAGCTTTCTTT | CASSLLDVNEAFF
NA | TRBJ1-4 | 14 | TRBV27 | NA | TGTGCCAGCAGCGACGGGACGGGGATGAGGAAACTGTTTTTT | CASSDGTGMRKLFF
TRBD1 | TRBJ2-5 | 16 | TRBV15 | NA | TGTGCCACCAGCAGAGCGCTAGGGACAGGGAAAGAGACCCAGTACTTC | CATSRALGTGKETQYF
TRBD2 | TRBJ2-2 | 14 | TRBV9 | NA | TGTGCCAGCAGCGTGGCGGGAGTAGCCGGGGAGCTGTTTTTT | CASSVAGVAGELFF
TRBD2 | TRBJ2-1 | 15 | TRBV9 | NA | TGTGCCAGCAGCACAGTTGGGGGAGGGTGGAATGAGCAGTTCTTC | CASSTVGGGWNEQFF
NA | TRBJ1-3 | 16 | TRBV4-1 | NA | TGCGCCAGCAGCCATGATGACAGAAGCTCTGGAAACACCATATATTTT | CASSHDDRSSGNTIYF
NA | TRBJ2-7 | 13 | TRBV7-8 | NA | TGTGCCAGCGGGTCCCTGGGTACCTACGAGCAGTACTTC | CASGSLGTYEQYF
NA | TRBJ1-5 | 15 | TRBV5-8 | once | TGTGCCAGCAGTGGGGAAGGAGGGCTCGGTCAGCCCCAGCATTTT | CASSGEGGLGQPQHF
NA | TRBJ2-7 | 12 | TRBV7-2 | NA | TGTGCCAGCCAGGACACCTACTACGAGCAGTACTTC | CASQDTYYEQYF
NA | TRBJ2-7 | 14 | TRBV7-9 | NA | TGTGCCAGCAGCTCAACTTTCCCTAGCGACGAGCAGTACTTC | CASSSTFPSDEQYF
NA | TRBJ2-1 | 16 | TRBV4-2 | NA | TGTGCCAGCAGCCAAATTGCGAGAGAGGCTTACAATGAGCAGTTCTTC | CASSQIAREAYNEQFF
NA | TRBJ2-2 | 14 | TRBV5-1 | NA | TGCGCCAGCAGCCATGATGCGGACACCGGGGAGCTGTTTTTT | CASSHDADTGELFF
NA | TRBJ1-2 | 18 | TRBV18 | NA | TGTGCCAGCTCACCAATGGGGCCTTTAACCGGAGCTAACTATGGCTACACCTTC | CASSPMGPLTGANYGYTF
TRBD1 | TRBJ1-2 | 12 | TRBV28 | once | TGTGCCAGCAGTGGGGACAGGGACGCCTACACCTTC | CASSGDRDAYTF